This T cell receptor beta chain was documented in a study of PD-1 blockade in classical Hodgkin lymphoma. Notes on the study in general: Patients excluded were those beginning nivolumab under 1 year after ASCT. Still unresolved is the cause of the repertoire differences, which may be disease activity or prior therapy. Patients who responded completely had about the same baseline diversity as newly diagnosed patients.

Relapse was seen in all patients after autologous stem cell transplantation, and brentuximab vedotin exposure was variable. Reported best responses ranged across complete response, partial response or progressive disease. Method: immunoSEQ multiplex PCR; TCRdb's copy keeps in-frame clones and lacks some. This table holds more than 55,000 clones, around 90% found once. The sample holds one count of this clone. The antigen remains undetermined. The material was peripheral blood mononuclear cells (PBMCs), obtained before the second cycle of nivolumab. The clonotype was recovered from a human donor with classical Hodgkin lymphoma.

DNA for the CDR3: TGCGCCAGCAGCTTGAAGGACGAGCAGTACTTC. Its protein product is CASSLKDEQYF. The chain combines TRBV5-1 with TRBJ2-7; D unclear. Trimming shortened V by 1 base and J by 5 bases, and 4 bases separated the two germline ends. The V gene's germline CDR1 is SGHRS and CDR2 YFSETQ. This CDR3 contains 11 residues.